This T cell receptor (beta chain) stems from a study of technical replicates of blood from several donors. Clones were read by immunoSEQ multiplex PCR, and TCRdb kept only the in-frame ones, dropping some. This repertoire shows fewer than 90,000 clones, 85% to 95% found once; its top ten account for roughly 0.25%. V lost 7 bases to trimming and J lost 4 bases; unmatched junction nucleotides: 5. This CDR3 contains 14 residues. From germline, CDR1 is MNHNY and CDR2 SVGAGI (reference sequence). This clonotype was obtained from a human donor in good health. Source material: T cells isolated from PBMCs. This sequence joins TRBV6-6 and TRBJ2-1; 9 nucleotides agree with TRBD2. The CDR3 is CASTRLADYNEQFF. DNA for the CDR3: TGTGCCAGCACGCGACTAGCGGATTACAATGAGCAGTTCTTC.